A single TCR beta chain is shown here with its context. The antigen is undetermined. These data belong to a study of T cell responses to AZD1222 COVID-19 vaccine. Study overall: Recipients boosted at about 4 weeks or about 12 weeks are pooled. Regarding the study as a whole: Reportedly, close to half of spike-specific TCRs are directed against unmutated variant regions. At 160-218 and 743-854, vaccine-associated CD4 TCRs were dominant, and they spanned spike.

The CDR3 totals 14 residues. Trimming stripped 8 bases from V and 8 bases from J, with 21 bases between. The V gene's germline CDR1 is MNHEY and CDR2 SMNVEV (reference sequence). Clones were sequenced by immunoSEQ multiplex PCR, and TCRdb holds only the in-frame ones, with some missing. The sample has over 85,000 clones, around 80% seen once. The source material was peripheral blood, sampled on day 0 of AZD1222 vaccination. The receptor was derived from an adult in good health. The chain links TRBV27 to TRBJ1-2, with D tentatively TRBD1 (5 bases). CDR3 amino acids: CASWGSQSYGGYTF. The CDR3 bases are TGTGCCAGCTGGGGCAGCCAGTCCTATGGAGGCTACACCTTC.